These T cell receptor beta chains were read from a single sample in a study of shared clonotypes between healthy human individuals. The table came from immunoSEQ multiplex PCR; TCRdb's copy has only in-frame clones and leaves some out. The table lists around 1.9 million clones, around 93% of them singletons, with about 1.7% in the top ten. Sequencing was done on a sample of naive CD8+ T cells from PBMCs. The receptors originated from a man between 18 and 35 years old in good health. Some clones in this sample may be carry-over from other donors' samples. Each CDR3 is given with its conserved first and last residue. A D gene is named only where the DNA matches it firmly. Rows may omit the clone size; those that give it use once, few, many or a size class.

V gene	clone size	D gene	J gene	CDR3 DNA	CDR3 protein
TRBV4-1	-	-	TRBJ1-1	TGCGCCAGCAGCCCCAAACCGGGGGCAAGTGCTGAAGCTTTCTTT	CASSPKPGASAEAFF
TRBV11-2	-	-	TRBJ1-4	TGTGCCAGCAGCTTACAAGGACGCCGACTCGGTGAAAAACTGTTTTTT	CASSLQGRRLGEKLFF
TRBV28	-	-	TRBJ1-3	TGTGCCAGCAGCCTGGAAGCCGCCAGCTCTGGAAACACCATATATTTT	CASSLEAASSGNTIYF
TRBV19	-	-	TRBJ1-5	TGTGCCAGTAGTATAGATCAGGCCAAGTACAATCAGCCCCAGCATTTT	CASSIDQAKYNQPQHF
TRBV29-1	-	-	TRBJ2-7	TGCAGCGTTGACAACTCCTACGAGCAGTACTTC	CSVDNSYEQYF
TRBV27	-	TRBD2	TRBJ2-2	TGTGCCAGCAGTTTAAGCGGGAGAGTCGGGGAGCTGTTTTTT	CASSLSGRVGELFF
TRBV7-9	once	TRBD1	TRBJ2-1	TGTGCCAGCAGGGACAGGGGCGACGGGTTGGATGAGCAGTTCTTC	CASRDRGDGLDEQFF
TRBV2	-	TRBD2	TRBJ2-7	TGTGCCAGCAGAGCGGGACTAGCGGGAGGAACATACTACGAGCAGTACTTC	CASRAGLAGGTYYEQYF
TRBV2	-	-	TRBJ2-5	TGTGCCAGCAGTGGGTCGACGTTCACCCGGGAGACCCAGTACTTC	CASSGSTFTRETQYF
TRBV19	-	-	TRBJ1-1	TGTGCCAGTAGCCCCGGGGAGCAGAACACTGAAGCTTTCTTT	CASSPGEQNTEAFF
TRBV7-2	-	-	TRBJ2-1	TGTGCCAGCAGCTTTCCGGCGGGACTGAATGAGCAGTTCTTC	CASSFPAGLNEQFF
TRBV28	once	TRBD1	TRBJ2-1	TGTGCCAGCAGCCAGGGGGCTGGGGAGCAGTTCTTC	CASSQGAGEQFF
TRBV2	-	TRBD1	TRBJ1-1	TGTGCCAGCAGTGAAGCGGGGACAGGTGTAAGCACTGAAGCTTTCTTT	CASSEAGTGVSTEAFF
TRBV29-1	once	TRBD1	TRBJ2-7	TGCAGCGTTGAAAAGGGGGACAGGACCCTCACCTACGAGCAGTACTTC	CSVEKGDRTLTYEQYF
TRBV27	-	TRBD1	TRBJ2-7	TGTGCCAGCAGTTCGGAGACAGGGTTCGAGCAGTACTTC	CASSSETGFEQYF
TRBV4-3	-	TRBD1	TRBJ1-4	TGCGCCAGCAGCCAGGGTACAGGGGCTAATGAAAAACTGTTTTTT	CASSQGTGANEKLFF
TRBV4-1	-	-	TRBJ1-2	TGCGCCAGCAGCCAAGCAGATTGGACAGTGTATGGCTACACCTTC	CASSQADWTVYGYTF
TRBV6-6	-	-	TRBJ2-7	TGTGCCAGCAGTTACAAGTCATGGGGAACCAACTACGAGCAGTACTTC	CASSYKSWGTNYEQYF
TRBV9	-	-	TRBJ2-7	TGTGCCAGCAGCGTAGCTGGCAGCGGTAGCGAGCAGTACTTC	CASSVAGSGSEQYF
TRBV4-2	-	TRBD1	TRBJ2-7	TGTGCCAGCAGCGGCCGTTGGGCGGGACAGGGGACCTACGAGCAGTACTTC	CASSGRWAGQGTYEQYF
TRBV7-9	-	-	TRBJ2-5	TGTGCCAGCAGCACCAGTGAACAAGAGACCCAGTACTTC	CASSTSEQETQYF
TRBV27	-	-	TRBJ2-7	TGTGCCAGCAGTGTCGCAGGGCCCGCTAACGAGCAGTACTTC	CASSVAGPANEQYF
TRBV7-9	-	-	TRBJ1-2	TGTGCCAGCAGCTTATCTGCGGACGCTAACTATGGCTACACCTTC	CASSLSADANYGYTF
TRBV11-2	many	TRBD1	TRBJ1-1	TGTGCCAGCAGCTCCGGGACAGAAACTGAAGCTTTCTTT	CASSSGTETEAFF
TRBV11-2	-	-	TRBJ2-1	TGTGCCAGCAGCCCGAGAGGACGGGAAAGGGATGAGCAGTTCTTC	CASSPRGRERDEQFF
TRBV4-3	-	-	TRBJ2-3	TGCGCCAGCAGCCAAGGGGGAGCGGGTAGCACAGATACGCAGTATTTT	CASSQGGAGSTDTQYF
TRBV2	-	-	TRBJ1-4	TGTGCCAGCAGTGAAGGGTCGGGGCCGAATGAAAAACTGTTTTTT	CASSEGSGPNEKLFF
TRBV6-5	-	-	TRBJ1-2	TGTGCCAGCAGTTACTCGGCAGGGTTGGGTGGCTACACCTTC	CASSYSAGLGGYTF
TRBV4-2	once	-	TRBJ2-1	TGTGCCAGCAGCCAAGATGACGGGATCACCAACAATGAGCAGTTCTTC	CASSQDDGITNNEQFF
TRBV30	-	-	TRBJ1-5	TGTGCCTGGAGTGTTGGGCCAGACGGGCAGCCCCAGCATTTT	CAWSVGPDGQPQHF
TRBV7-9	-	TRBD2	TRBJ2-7	TGTGCCAGCAGCTTACGGGACGGGAGGGCTGAGGAGCAGTACTTC	CASSLRDGRAEEQYF
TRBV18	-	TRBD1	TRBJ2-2	TGTGCCAGCTCACCGGACAGGGGGGACACCGGGGAGCTGTTTTTT	CASSPDRGDTGELFF
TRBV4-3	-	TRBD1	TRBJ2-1	TGCGCCAGCAGCCTCGGACAGGGAGCCTACAATGAGCAGTTCTTC	CASSLGQGAYNEQFF
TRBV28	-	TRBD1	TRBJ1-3	TGTGCCAGCAGGGTACAGGGGGCTGCTGGAAACACCATATATTTT	CASRVQGAAGNTIYF
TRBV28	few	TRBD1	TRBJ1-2	TGTGCCAGCAGTACCAGACAGGGGATGGGCTATGGCTACACCTTC	CASSTRQGMGYGYTF
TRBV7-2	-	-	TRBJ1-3	TGTGCCAGCAGCTTAGCGTTGGCGGGAAACACCATATATTTT	CASSLALAGNTIYF
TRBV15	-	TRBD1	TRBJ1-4	TGTGCCACCAGCAGTCCTGCAGGGGGCGCGAGGTCCGAAAAACTGTTTTTT	CATSSPAGGARSEKLFF
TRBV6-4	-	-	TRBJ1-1	TGTGCCAGCAGTGACTCGAATGGGGTCGAAGCTTTCTTT	CASSDSNGVEAFF
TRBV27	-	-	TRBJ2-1	TGTGCCAGCAGTTTCCGGGCTCCGAGCTCCTACAATGAGCAGTTCTTC	CASSFRAPSSYNEQFF
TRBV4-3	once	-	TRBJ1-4	TGCGCCAGCAGCCAAGATTCAGGACTTCGTCCTGAAAAACTGTTTTTT	CASSQDSGLRPEKLFF
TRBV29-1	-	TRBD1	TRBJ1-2	TGCAGCGTTCCCGGGACAGCTAACTATGGCTACACCTTC	CSVPGTANYGYTF
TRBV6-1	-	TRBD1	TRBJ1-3	TGTGCCAGCAGTGAAGAGTTCGCAGGGGGGCTGAACACCATATATTTT	CASSEEFAGGLNTIYF